These 15 T cell receptor beta chains were sequenced from one sample in a study of blood T cell repertoires in COVID-19. Assay used: immunoSEQ multiplex PCR; TCRdb lists only in-frame clones, some missing. The sample consists of roughly 40,000 clones, roughly 90% of them appearing once. The sample taken for sequencing was peripheral blood. The receptors shown here come from a man between 70 and 80 years old with acute or convalescent COVID-19.

The chain uses TRBV11-2 and TRBJ2-7; no definite D call. Looked up from germline, CDR1 is SGHAT and CDR2 is FQNNGV. This CDR3 contains 14 residues. V dropped 1 base and J dropped 2 bases, with 9 bases sitting between them. DNA for the CDR3: TGTGCCAGCAGCTTAGTTACGGCGGCCTACGAGCAGTACTTC. Translation gives CASSLVTAAYEQYF.

CDR3 nucleotides: TGCGCCAGCAGCCGCTCCGGGACAGGAAATGAAAAACTGTTTTTT. It yields the protein CASSRSGTGNEKLFF. This sequence joins TRBV4-3 and TRBJ1-4; TRBD1 aligns across 8 bases. Germline CDR1 LGHNA, CDR2 YSLEER. V lost 4 bases and J lost 5; bases outside the gene matches: 6. This CDR3 has 15 residues.

The rearrangement links TRBV4-3 to TRBJ1-4, with unresolved D. The CDR3 has 14 amino acids. V shed 4 bases and J shed 8 bases, with 14 bases lying between them. CDR1 and CDR2 (germline): LGHNA, YSLEER. This CDR3 is CASSLQERPEKLFF. The CDR3 DNA sequence: TGCGCCAGCAGCCTTCAGGAACGTCCCGAAAAACTGTTTTTT.

The J gene is TRBJ2-7, the V gene TRBV9, with 8 bases fitting TRBD1. V was pared by 4 bases and J by 1 base, with 10 bases of the junction left unmatched. Germline V gene lookup returns CDR1 SGDLS and CDR2 YYNGEE. The CDR3 is made up of 16 amino acids. Written as DNA, the CDR3 is TGTGCCAGCAGCCCTCCCCCCGGGACAGGTTCCTACGAGCAGTACTTC. It is translated as CASSPPPGTGSYEQYF.

The rearrangement links TRBV19 to TRBJ2-3; TRBD2 matches 7 bases. The junction had 3 bases not matched to a gene; V was cut back by 1 base and J by 5 bases. Germline loops: CDR1 LNHDA, CDR2 SQIVND (reference sequence). This CDR3 has 14 residues. The chain's CDR3 is CASSIVPSGDTQYF. For the CDR3, the DNA is TGTGCCAGTAGTATAGTACCTAGCGGAGATACGCAGTATTTT.

The chain combines TRBV6-5 with TRBJ1-3; 7 nucleotides agree with TRBD1. The ends lost 7 bases at V and 0 bases at J; junction bases unmatched: 6. CDR3 length: 15 amino acids. Germline values: CDR1 MNHEY, CDR2 SVGAGI. The CDR3 loop is CASTKQGRSGNTIYF. The CDR3 bases are TGTGCCAGCACTAAACAGGGGCGCTCTGGAAACACCATATATTTT.

The table lists this clone with a count of one. The chain has TRBV29-1 and TRBJ1-2; TRBD1 is a possible D gene (6 bases). Germline CDR1 and CDR2: SQVTM and ANQGSEA. The CDR3 extends over 12 amino acids. Trimming stripped 6 bases from V and 8 bases from J, with 16 bases between. The CDR3 loop reads CSVWGGARGYTF. The DNA for the CDR3 is TGCAGCGTCTGGGGGGGGGCACGCGGCTACACCTTC.

The chain has TRBV7-2 and TRBJ2-3; D is unclear. The CDR3 is 12 residues long. The V and J ends lost 3 bases and 4 bases respectively, with 5 bases between them. Looked up from germline, CDR1 is SGHTA and CDR2 is FQGNSA. This CDR3 reads CASSFVADTQYF. CDR3 bases: TGTGCCAGCAGCTTCGTCGCAGATACGCAGTATTTT.

In the case of this clone: A read error may produce the germline difference seen at one junction end. The chain carries TRBV7-7 and TRBJ2-1; 11 nucleotides agree with TRBD2. This CDR3 spans 20 amino acids. Germline-derived CDR1 and CDR2 are SSHAT and FNYEAQ (reference sequence). CDR3 sequence reads: CASSLKGGQAGLAVNNEQFF. CDR3 nucleotide sequence: TGTGCTAGCAGCTTAAAGGGCGGACAAGCGGGACTAGCGGTTAACAATGAGCAGTTCTTC.

V gene TRBV4-3 combines with J gene TRBJ2-3; 7 bases line up with TRBD2. Germline CDR1 reads LGHNA; CDR2 reads YSLEER. This CDR3 is built from 17 residues. J lost 2 bases, V lost 0 bases, and 8 bases had no gene match. The CDR3: CASSQDVWRETTDTQYF. CDR3 sequence (DNA): TGCGCCAGCAGCCAAGATGTATGGCGGGAGACCACAGATACGCAGTATTTT.

The V call is TRBV5-4, the J call TRBJ2-1; 10 bases line up with TRBD2. The CDR3 runs to 16 residues. CDR1 and CDR2 from the germline V gene are SGHNT and YYREEE (reference sequence). Germline trimming cut 4 bases from V and 3 bases from J; bases unmatched to any gene: 7. CDR3 sequence reads: CASSMGTSADYNEQFF. DNA of the CDR3: TGTGCCAGCAGCATGGGGACTAGCGCCGACTACAATGAGCAGTTCTTC.

This sequence joins TRBV18 and TRBJ1-5; 9 bases line up with TRBD1. Losses at the gene ends were 3 bases for V and 9 bases for J; bases not matched to a gene: 3. This CDR3 spans 13 amino acids. The germline V gene encodes CDR1 KGHSH and CDR2 LQKENI. The chain's CDR3 is CASSPDRGRPQHF. CDR3 in DNA: TGTGCCAGCTCACCGGACAGGGGACGGCCCCAGCATTTT.

The chain joins TRBV9 to TRBJ1-6; no reliable D call. This CDR3 contains 17 residues. Germline V lookup: CDR1 SGDLS, CDR2 YYNGEE. V lost 0 bases, J lost 7 bases, and 17 bases lay in between. The CDR3 loop is CASSVESGLLGNSPLHF. For the CDR3, the DNA is TGTGCCAGCAGCGTAGAATCCGGACTTTTAGGCAATTCACCCCTCCACTTT.

The chain recombines TRBV7-3 with TRBJ1-1; the match to TRBD1 covers 7 bases. V gave up 2 bases and J gave up 4 bases; unmatched junction bases: 4. Germline-derived CDR1 and CDR2 are SGHTA and FQGTGA. The CDR3 runs to 14 residues. The CDR3 loop is CASSLGPGGTEAFF. In nucleotides, the CDR3 is TGTGCCAGCAGCTTAGGTCCAGGGGGCACTGAAGCTTTCTTT.

This sequence joins TRBV21-1 and TRBJ2-4; the D segment call TRBD2 is taken from the table without a DNA check. TRBV21-1 is a pseudogene locus. The CDR3 is made up of 14 amino acids. Written as DNA, the CDR3 is TGTGCCAGCAGCACCAGTAGGGAGGAAAACATTCAGTACTTC. As protein: CASSTSREENIQYF.